These 16 T cell receptor beta chains came from one sample sequenced in a study of STAT5B mutations in CD4+ large granular lymphocyte leukemia (dated by TCRdb to 2021 to 2024). Libraries were made using the immunoSEQ multiplex PCR assay. The table comes from immuneACCESS by way of TCRdb, which keeps in-frame sequences with V and J called. Part of the clones is missing from these tables; in studies checked, under half for an unresolved V gene and the rest for unknown reasons. Present in this sample are roughly 30,000 clones, 70% to 85% of which were seen just once. Roughly 2.2% of the sample lies in the top ten. Material: CD4+ T cells from blood buffy coats. The receptors come from a human donor in good health.

This clone was detected once. The genes are TRBV15 and TRBJ2-5; TRBD2 is a possible D gene (5 bases). Germline V gene data show CDR1 as LNHNV and CDR2 as YYDKDF (reference sequence). The V end lost 4 bases, the J end lost 4 bases, and 7 bases lay between the germline ends. The CDR3 is 12 amino acids. CDR3 sequence: CATSIRGETQYF. As DNA, the CDR3 is TGTGCCACCAGCATACGGGGAGAGACCCAGTACTTC.

The chain links TRBV2 to TRBJ2-7; TRBD1 might be the D (6 bases). This CDR3 contains 13 residues. Germline CDR1 is SNHLY and CDR2 is FYNNEI. The ends were cut back, 8 bases at V and 7 bases at J, with 18 bases in the middle. The CDR3 DNA follows: TGTGCCAGCTCCCACTCGACAGGTTCTGAGCAGTACTTC. Its protein product is CASSHSTGSEQYF.

The chain is built from TRBV19 and TRBJ2-7; 7 bases align to TRBD2. Germline values: CDR1 LNHDA, CDR2 SQIVND (reference sequence). The ends lost 7 bases at V and 3 bases at J; junction bases unmatched: 9. This CDR3 has 14 amino acids. This CDR3 is CASTLNWGGYEQYF. CDR3 nucleotides: TGTGCCAGTACATTAAACTGGGGGGGCTACGAGCAGTACTTC.

The CDR3 DNA reads as TGTGCCAGCAGTTTATCGGTTGGGGGGAATTCACCCCTCCACTTT. It yields the protein CASSLSVGGNSPLHF. This rearrangement joins TRBV27 to TRBJ1-6, with D possibly matching TRBD1 (5 bases). This CDR3 comprises 15 residues. With 0 bases removed from V and 7 bases from J, the gap between germline ends came to 10 bases. In germline, CDR1 is MNHEY, CDR2 SMNVEV (reference sequence).

The chain uses TRBV7-9 and TRBJ2-1, with D unresolved. The CDR3 has 13 amino acids. The V end was cut by 2 bases, the J end by 9 bases, with 11 bases between. Germline lookup yields CDR1 SEHNR and CDR2 FQNEAQ (reference sequence). The CDR3 sequence is CASSLSTSSEQFF. CDR3 sequence (DNA): TGTGCCAGCAGCTTATCTACGTCTAGTGAGCAGTTCTTC.

This clone has more than one count but fewer than ten. Other nucleotide sequences from this sample produce the same CDR3. The chain carries TRBV6-5 and TRBJ1-3, with a weak D call TRBD1 (6 bases). The V and J ends lost 0 bases and 4 bases respectively, with 10 bases between them. CDR1 is MNHEY, CDR2 SVGAGI, per germline. CDR3 length: 15 residues. CDR3 residues: CASSYSRDIGNTIYF. The CDR3, as DNA: TGTGCCAGCAGTTACTCACGGGACATCGGAAACACCATATATTTT.

The chain couples TRBV10-1 to TRBJ2-3; TRBD1 agrees at 9 bases. In germline, CDR1 is WNHNN, CDR2 SYGVQD (reference sequence). CDR3 length: 16 residues. The J segment lost 1 base and the V segment lost 3 bases, leaving 5 bases of the junction unmatched. The CDR3 is CASSDPRTGGTDTQYF. CDR3 DNA: TGCGCCAGCAGTGACCCCCGGACAGGGGGCACAGATACGCAGTATTTT.

This clone was seen a few times. The chain couples TRBV30 to TRBJ1-2, with 11 positions matching TRBD1. Unmatched junction bases numbered 13, after V lost 0 bases and J lost 7 bases. The CDR3 is 17 amino acids. Germline V CDR1 and CDR2: GTSNPN, SVGIG (reference sequence). As DNA, the CDR3 is TGTGCCTGGAGTGTTCTGAGGACAGGGGGCAGCCCTAGTGGCTACACCTTC. It yields the protein CAWSVLRTGGSPSGYTF.

The chain is built from TRBV5-1 and TRBJ2-5; 9 bases fit TRBD1. Germline CDR1 and CDR2: SGHRS and YFSETQ. The CDR3 runs 15 residues. V was pared by 0 bases and J by 2 bases, with 2 bases of the junction left unmatched. Here the CDR3 reads CASSLGGTGQETQYF. In DNA form, the CDR3 reads TGCGCCAGCAGCTTGGGGGGGACAGGGCAAGAGACCCAGTACTTC.

The V and J genes are TRBV5-1 and TRBJ2-5; 16 bases agree with TRBD2. CDR1 and CDR2 (germline): SGHRS, YFSETQ. The CDR3 contains 16 residues. J gave up 5 bases and V 3 bases, and 4 bases lay outside the gene matches. Written as DNA, the CDR3 is TGCGCCAGCAGCTCGGGACTAGCGGGAGGGCAGGAGACCCAGTACTTC. Translated: CASSSGLAGGQETQYF.

This clone appeared once. The chain carries TRBV30 and TRBJ1-2, with no clear D. V was cut by 5 bases and J by 9 bases, with 13 bases left in between. The CDR3 has 11 amino acids. Germline V gene lookup returns CDR1 GTSNPN and CDR2 SVGIG (reference sequence). The CDR3 sequence is CAWFRPRRYTF. CDR3 in DNA: TGTGCCTGGTTTAGACCGCGGCGCTACACCTTC.

The chain couples TRBV7-2 to TRBJ1-1; D is undetermined. With 3 bases removed from V and 4 bases from J, the gap between germline ends came to 12 bases. CDR3 length: 14 amino acids. Germline V gene sequence: CDR1 SGHTA, CDR2 FQGNSA. The CDR3 sequence is CASSFGELFTEAFF. Here the CDR3 DNA reads TGTGCCAGCAGCTTCGGGGAGTTGTTCACTGAAGCTTTCTTT.

The genes are TRBV5-1 and TRBJ1-2; D call uncertain. This CDR3 is 17 amino acids long. The ends were cut back, 5 bases at V and 4 bases at J, with 24 bases in the middle. Per the germline V gene, CDR1 is SGHRS and CDR2 is YFSETQ. As DNA, the CDR3 is TGCGCCAGCAGACCTACCAGAGAAAGAACCATGCGCTATGGCTACACCTTC. Encoded protein: CASRPTRERTMRYGYTF. Filled out from reference TRBV5-1 and TRBJ1-2, the complete variable domain reads KAGVTQTPRYLIKTRGQQVTLSCSPISGHRSVSWYQQTPGQGLQFLFEYFSETQRNKGNFPGRFSGRQFSNSRSEMNVSTLELGDSALYLCASRPTRERTMRYGYTFGSGTRLTVV.

This sequence joins TRBV30 and TRBJ1-5; D not certain. There are 14 residues in the CDR3. Germline V gene data show CDR1 as GTSNPN and CDR2 as SVGIG (reference sequence). The germline V and J ends were trimmed by 1 base and 3 bases, with 10 bases remaining between them. CDR3 protein: CAWSGLTLNQPQHF. The CDR3 DNA reads as TGTGCCTGGAGTGGTTTGACCCTCAATCAGCCCCAGCATTTT.

The CDR3 spells CASRATGVRSEAFF. In DNA, the CDR3 is TGTGCCAGCAGAGCTACAGGGGTCCGGTCTGAAGCTTTCTTT. The V and J genes are TRBV7-9 and TRBJ1-1; 7 nucleotides match TRBD1. The V and J ends lost 6 bases and 6 bases, in that order; junction bases with no gene match: 10. Germline loops: CDR1 SEHNR, CDR2 FQNEAQ (reference sequence). The CDR3 extends over 14 amino acids.

The chain is built from TRBV2 and TRBJ1-1; no clear D. The CDR3 loop spans 12 amino acids. Trimming shortened V by 7 bases and J by 3 bases, and 9 bases separated the two germline ends. The germline CDR1 and CDR2 sequences are SNHLY and FYNNEI. CDR3 amino acids: CASIAVYTEAFF. The CDR3 DNA reads TGTGCCAGCATCGCGGTTTACACTGAAGCTTTCTTT.